The clone carrying this TCR beta chain is medium-sized. Its matching antigen is unknown. Points from the study as a whole: The TCR gene usage of tumor memory CD4+ T cells clustered together with blood and lymph node memory CD4+ cells and with lymph node naive CD4+ cells. Approximately 14% of tumor Treg sequences matched naive CD4+ cells. Tumor Treg TCRs overlapped most with tumor naive CD4+ cells.

Deletions cut 2 bases from V and 4 bases from J, with 5 bases between. CDR3 length equals 12 residues. Tregs were sorted as CD4+CD25+CD127-/low cells. TRBV12-4/TRBJ1-2 clonotypes were amplified with adaptor-ligated barcode primers. TCRdb ran MiXCR on the multiplex PCR reads and lists one entry per CDR3 protein. The sample carries roughly 2,000 distinct CDR3 sequences, less than 20% recorded once. The specimen sequenced was Tregs sorted from blood. The V gene is TRBV12-3 or TRBV12-4, the J gene TRBJ1-2; the D is unclear. The sequence derives from a female donor with breast cancer. CDR3 nucleotides: TGTGCCAGCAGTTTAACAACCTATGGCTACACCTTC. It specifies CASSLTTYGYTF.